This TCR beta chain was found in a study of shared clonotypes between healthy human individuals. Background on the study: Three plates were used per donor for CD4 naive, three for CD4 memory, two for CD8 naive and one for CD8 memory. Study-level points and caveats: A reduction in generation probabilities was seen for non-shared clonotypes relative to those shared by all four donors.

The CDR3 sequence is 16 residues long. Germline-derived CDR1 and CDR2 are SGHRS and YFSETQ. V dropped 4 bases and J dropped 3 bases, with 19 bases sitting between them. The repertoire was sequenced with immunoSEQ multiplex PCR; TCRdb's copy has only in-frame clones and lacks some. The sample records some 2,500,000 clones, 85% to 95% being singletons. Concerning this clone: Its matching antigen is unknown.

The sample was naive CD4+ T cells from PBMCs. Subset specified: CD45RA+ positively selected. The gene calls are TRBV5-1 and TRBJ1-2; no clear D gene. The origin of this receptor is a man between 18 and 29 years old in good health. Some clones in this sample may be carry-over from other donors' samples. The CDR3 region has the DNA TGCGCCAGCAGCCCTACGGGTCGACACGACCACTATGGCTACACCTTC. Protein: CASSPTGRHDHYGYTF. Together with reference TRBV5-1 and TRBJ1-2, the CDR3 gives the full variable domain: KAGVTQTPRYLIKTRGQQVTLSCSPISGHRSVSWYQQTPGQGLQFLFEYFSETQRNKGNFPGRFSGRQFSNSRSEMNVSTLELGDSALYLCASSPTGRHDHYGYTFGSGTRLTVV.